The 13 T cell receptor beta chains reported below all come from one sample, sequenced in a study of T cell repertoires in cytomegalovirus infection. Antigens of these TCRs are unknown. TCRdb fed the reads into MiXCR, producing one record per CDR3 protein. The sample shows just under 500,000 distinct CDR3 sequences, 30% to 40% of them seen only once. Sequenced material: cultured PBMCs, taken from culture after CMV antigen stimulation. All receptors come from a human donor in good health (CMV status not recorded). Some clones in this sample may be carry-over from other donors' samples.

This clonotype was counted between two and nine times. This rearrangement joins TRBV6-1 to TRBJ1-1; weak D call: TRBD1 (5 bases). Between the trimmed V and J ends, which lost 5 bases and 4 bases, there was a span of 14 bases. The germline V gene encodes CDR1 MNHNS and CDR2 SASEGT. CDR3 length: 14 amino acids. The CDR3 spells CASSTSTGTTEAFF. The CDR3 DNA reads TGTGCCAGCAGTACATCGACCGGGACCACTGAAGCTTTCTTT.

The chain recombines TRBV7-9 with TRBJ1-2; D might be TRBD1 (6 bases). V lost 5 bases and J 14 bases, leaving 21 bases between the germline ends. From germline, CDR1 is SEHNR and CDR2 FQNEAQ (reference sequence). The CDR3 consists of 13 residues. This CDR3 reads CASSRSGGPGVTF. The CDR3 DNA reads TGTGCCAGCAGCCGAAGTGGGGGGCCAGGGGTAACCTTC.

This clonotype was counted ten times or more. The gene calls are TRBV28 and TRBJ2-2, with D possibly matching TRBD1 (6 bases). The V end lost 4 bases, the J end lost 2 bases, and 11 bases lay between the germline ends. The CDR3 extends over 15 amino acids. CDR1 and CDR2 (germline): MDHEN, SYDVKM. For the CDR3, the DNA is TGTGCCAGCAGTTCCTTCAGGGGAAACACCGGGGAGCTGTTTTTT. Translation gives CASSSFRGNTGELFF.

The rearrangement joins TRBV19 to TRBJ2-5; tentatively, D is TRBD1 (6 bases). Germline V gene lookup returns CDR1 LNHDA and CDR2 SQIVND (reference sequence). Trimming took 6 bases from V and 2 from J, leaving 10 bases between them. The length of the CDR3 is 13 residues. The CDR3 sequence: CASSGTLQETQYF. CDR3 coding DNA: TGTGCCAGTAGCGGGACACTGCAAGAGACCCAGTACTTC.

This clonotype was seen ten or more times. This sequence joins TRBV6-2 or TRBV6-3 and TRBJ2-7; D possibly corresponds to TRBD1 (5 bases). CDR1 is MNHEY, CDR2 SVGEGT, per germline. This CDR3 is built from 16 residues. Deletions cut 0 bases from V and 4 bases from J, with 16 bases between. The CDR3 DNA is TGTGCCAGCAGTTACTCCGGCAGGGCGTTTGGGTACGAGCAGTACTTC. Residues: CASSYSGRAFGYEQYF.

The rearrangement links TRBV6-6 to TRBJ2-7; TRBD2 matches at 8 bases. V dropped 2 bases and J dropped 6; count of bases not matched to a gene: 12. There are 16 residues in the CDR3. The germline V gene has CDR1 MNHNY and CDR2 SVGAGI (reference sequence). The DNA of the CDR3 is TGTGCCAGCAGTTACGCCGGGAGCGGGAGTGTTACCGAGCAGTACTTC. It is translated as CASSYAGSGSVTEQYF.

This clonotype has only a few counts. The chain uses TRBV3-1 and TRBJ2-1; TRBD2 matches at 11 bases. The V and J ends lost 0 bases and 3 bases, in that order; junction bases with no gene match: 1. Germline CDR1 and CDR2: LGHDT and YNNKEL (reference sequence). The CDR3 length is 16 residues. CDR3: CASSQETSGNYNEQFF. Here the CDR3 DNA reads TGTGCCAGCAGCCAAGAGACTAGCGGGAACTACAATGAGCAGTTCTTC.

V usage is TRBV11-2 and J usage is TRBJ2-1; 15 bases agree with TRBD2. The V segment lost 6 bases and the J segment 9 bases; nucleotides outside the gene matches: 15. This CDR3 has 18 amino acids. The V gene's germline CDR1 is SGHAT and CDR2 FQNNGV. As DNA, the CDR3 is TGTGCCAGCAGGCGTGGACTAGCGGGAGGGCCGGGGTTCGGTGAGCAGTTCTTC. Protein product: CASRRGLAGGPGFGEQFF.

This clonotype was recorded a few times. The rearrangement uses TRBV7-2 and TRBJ2-1; perhaps TRBD2 as D (5 bases). Germline CDR1 and CDR2: SGHTA and FQGNSA. Deletions cut 7 bases from V and 4 bases from J, with 14 bases between. The CDR3 covers 14 residues. CDR3 loop: CASKTWTGYNEQFF. The DNA for the CDR3 is TGTGCCAGCAAGACTTGGACGGGATACAATGAGCAGTTCTTC.

The sample holds a few counts of this clonotype. V and J are TRBV7-8 and TRBJ2-3; 10 bases map to TRBD2. With V trimmed by 3 bases and J by 4 bases, 4 bases remained unmatched. CDR3 length: 15 residues. Germline V CDR1 and CDR2: SGHVS, FQNEAQ. CDR3 nucleotide sequence: TGTGCCAGCAGCTTGGAAGCGGGAGGGCCAGATACGCAGTATTTT. This encodes CASSLEAGGPDTQYF.

The chain links TRBV4-1 to TRBJ2-1; D possibly corresponds to TRBD2 (5 bases). Trimming took 4 bases from V and 9 from J, leaving 10 bases between them. Germline values: CDR1 MGHRA, CDR2 YSYEKL. This CDR3 spans 12 amino acids. The CDR3 nucleotides are TGCGCCAGCAGCCTCCCCCGGGGTGAGCAGTTCTTC. This sequence encodes CASSLPRGEQFF.

V gene TRBV27 combines with J gene TRBJ1-1; TRBD1 matches at 11 bases. Germline V gene sequence: CDR1 MNHEY, CDR2 SMNVEV (reference sequence). The CDR3 spans 15 residues. The V and J ends lost 5 bases and 4 bases, in that order; junction bases with no gene match: 6. The CDR3 region has the DNA TGTGCCAGCAGTGCTCGGACAGGGGGCCGCACTGAAGCTTTCTTT. Protein product: CASSARTGGRTEAFF.

This chain joins TRBV6-6 and TRBJ2-1; D unresolved. The CDR3 contains 15 residues. The V end was cut by 0 bases, the J end by 0 bases, with 6 bases between. Germline V gene data show CDR1 as MNHNY and CDR2 as SVGAGI (reference sequence). The CDR3: CASSYSLGSYNEQFF. DNA of the CDR3: TGTGCCAGCAGTTACTCGCTAGGCTCCTACAATGAGCAGTTCTTC.